These T cell receptor beta chains were read from a single sample in a study of blood T cell repertoires in COVID-19. Clones were read by immunoSEQ multiplex PCR, and TCRdb kept only the in-frame ones, dropping some. The sample carries 80,000 or so clones, roughly 80% recorded once. The material sequenced was peripheral blood. The receptors stem from a woman between 65 and 79 years old with acute or convalescent COVID-19. Each CDR3 is given without its conserved first and last residue. A D gene is named only where the DNA matches it firmly. A clone size is listed for some rows: how often the clone was seen (once, few, many), or a class if it is expanded.

V gene	D gene	CDR3 length	clone size	J gene	CDR3 protein
TRBV6-1	TRBD1	12	NA	TRBJ1-1	ASSEQGAMTEAF
TRBV30	TRBD1	11	NA	TRBJ1-2	AWTLTGVYGYT
TRBV3-1/TRBV3-2	NA	14	once	TRBJ2-1	ASTDRPGFSYNEQF
TRBV10-3	NA	11	NA	TRBJ1-2	AISEGREYGYT
TRBV7-9	NA	11	few	TRBJ1-1	ASSSTGTTEAF
TRBV12-3/TRBV12-4	NA	10	once	TRBJ2-7	ASSRVSGEQY
TRBV6-4	NA	13	few	TRBJ1-2	ASSVTGQPGYGYT
TRBV24-1	TRBD2	13	NA	TRBJ2-7	ATSDRSGSGSEQY
TRBV24-1	TRBD1	9	NA	TRBJ2-7	AVGTDYEQY
TRBV23-1	NA	13	NA	TRBJ2-7	ASSQYMRLPYEQY
TRBV5-1	TRBD1	11	once	TRBJ2-7	ASRTGTGYEQY
TRBV7-9	NA	11	NA	TRBJ2-3	ASSLGRADTQY
TRBV30	TRBD2	11	NA	TRBJ2-5	AWTSGSWETQY
TRBV20-1	NA	13	NA	TRBJ2-3	SASTPLTHTDTQY
TRBV27	NA	13	NA	TRBJ2-7	ASSLGTRGSYEQY
TRBV29-1	TRBD1	15	NA	TRBJ1-3	SVTPPGTGTTGNTIY
TRBV5-1	TRBD1	11	NA	TRBJ2-7	ASRQGSSYEQY
TRBV5-1	TRBD1	12	NA	TRBJ2-7	ASSTGTGSYEQY
TRBV4-1	TRBD1	14	NA	TRBJ2-7	ASSQVPGQNHYEQY
TRBV2	TRBD1	11	few	TRBJ2-2	ASRRDREEELF
TRBV29-1	NA	12	NA	TRBJ1-6	SERAGFIGSPLH
TRBV6-5	NA	12	once	TRBJ1-5	ASSYPGGNQPQH
TRBV27	NA	10	NA	TRBJ2-2	ASSPNTGELF
TRBV7-2	NA	14	NA	TRBJ2-5	ASSLGAGSPKETQY
TRBV13	NA	13	NA	TRBJ1-4	ASSLRGGSNEKLF
TRBV3-1/TRBV3-2	TRBD1	13	once	TRBJ1-1	ASSQDGTGPAEAF
TRBV30	TRBD1	11	NA	TRBJ1-2	ACGQGQDYGYT
TRBV5-1	TRBD1	12	NA	TRBJ2-7	ASSLVQGAGEQY
TRBV18	TRBD2	14	NA	TRBJ2-2	ASSAWTSNIAGELF
TRBV30	TRBD2	11	NA	TRBJ2-1	AWSPSAGGFRF
TRBV24-1	TRBD1	14	NA	TRBJ2-2	ATSDWGQGEAGELF
TRBV19	TRBD1	10	many	TRBJ1-2	ASSRQGNGYT
TRBV19	TRBD1	15	NA	TRBJ1-5	ASNDPRGILGNQPQH
TRBV7-2	TRBD1	15	NA	TRBJ1-5	ASSPGTGFGGNQPQH
TRBV11-2	TRBD1	14	NA	TRBJ2-5	ASSPNPQQGWETQY
TRBV30	NA	11	NA	TRBJ2-5	AWSRGGKETQY
TRBV5-1	TRBD1	11	NA	TRBJ1-2	ASSQDRGSGYT
TRBV12-5	NA	13	NA	TRBJ2-3	AAASLGGGTDTQY
TRBV5-1	NA	12	NA	TRBJ2-1	ASSNVFSGNEQF
TRBV19	NA	14	NA	TRBJ2-4	ASSIQSGGTLNIQY
TRBV5-4	NA	13	NA	TRBJ1-2	ASSLIGVGIGGYT
TRBV27	NA	11	NA	TRBJ2-1	ASSLPGYNEQF
TRBV24-1	NA	13	NA	TRBJ2-2	ATSDFKRAAGELF
TRBV19	NA	11	few	TRBJ2-5	ASKGRGVETQY
TRBV2	NA	12	NA	TRBJ2-1	ASMVTRSYNEQF
TRBV9	NA	10	NA	TRBJ2-3	ASSANTDTQY
TRBV6-5	TRBD1	10	many	TRBJ1-1	ASIGQGAEAF
TRBV5-5	TRBD2	12	NA	TRBJ2-7	ASSRSGSSYEQY
TRBV25-1	TRBD1	11	NA	TRBJ2-1	ASSVQGRDEQF
TRBV20-1	NA	15	NA	TRBJ2-7	SASRQGRLQGRSEQY
TRBV24-1	NA	15	NA	TRBJ2-1	ATSDSNRLGSYNEQF
TRBV11-1	TRBD2	13	NA	TRBJ2-1	ASRGSSGGSREQF